Each of the 4 T cell receptor beta chains below was sequenced from the same sample in a study of T-cell reconstitution after alpha-beta-depleted transplantation in children. A library of TCRbeta sequences, prepared with unique molecular identifiers, was generated. TCRdb independently ran MiXCR on the PCR reads; one entry per CDR3 protein. The sample holds hundreds of thousands of distinct CDR3 sequences; about an eighth are singletons and the top ten take 0.79%. The starting material was PBMCs, obtained before TCRalphabeta/CD19-depleted stem cell transplant. The receptors were gathered from a girl aged 2-10 years with congenital amegakaryocytic thrombocytopenia, due to receive a stem cell transplant.

This clonotype was detected a few times. This chain connects TRBV7-9 to TRBJ2-1; 7 bases are a match to TRBD2. This CDR3 region has 17 residues. Unmatched junction bases numbered 9, after V lost 1 base and J lost 3 bases. Germline V gene data show CDR1 as SEHNR and CDR2 as FQNEAQ (reference sequence). CDR3 nucleotide sequence: TGTGCCAGCAGCTTAGTCGGCGGGGGAAAAGTCTACAATGAGCAGTTCTTC. This translates into CASSLVGGGKVYNEQFF.

In its sample, this clonotype was seen many times. V usage is TRBV20-1 and J usage is TRBJ1-1; 9 bases fit TRBD1. Germline trimming cut 4 bases from V and 7 bases from J; bases unmatched to any gene: 10. There are 14 residues in the CDR3. Germline values: CDR1 DFQATT, CDR2 SNEGSKA (reference sequence). CDR3 loop: CSAILGDRVYEAFF. CDR3 coding DNA: TGCAGTGCTATCTTAGGGGACAGGGTTTATGAAGCTTTCTTT.

This clonotype showed up just a few times. This chain uses TRBV12-3 or TRBV12-4 with TRBJ2-3; D is perhaps TRBD1 (5 bases). The CDR3 is made up of 15 amino acids. Trimming pared 7 bases from V and 3 bases from J, leaving 17 bases between. The CDR3: CASNLDPRATDTQYF. CDR3 sequence (DNA): TGTGCCAGCAACTTGGACCCCAGGGCGACAGATACGCAGTATTTT.

The chain recombines TRBV29-1 with TRBJ2-3; D perhaps matches TRBD2 (5 bases). This CDR3 is 14 amino acids long. Trimming took off 4 bases at V and 2 bases at J, with 13 bases between the two ends. Germline CDR1 SQVTM, CDR2 ANQGSEA. CDR3 nucleotides: TGCAGCGTTGGGGGAGCACCCACCACAGATACGCAGTATTTT. This translates into CSVGGAPTTDTQYF.